These T cell receptor beta chains were read from a single sample in a study of blood T cell repertoires in COVID-19. Here immunoSEQ multiplex PCR was the method, and the copy in TCRdb shows in-frame clones only, minus some. Among about 270,000 clones listed, approximately 91% were seen once. Sequencing was done on a sample of PBMCs or T cells enriched from blood (not recorded which). Receptor source: a woman aged 35 to 49 with acute COVID-19. Each CDR3 is given with its conserved first and last residue. Each record gives: J gene, clone size, V gene, CDR3 length, CDR3 protein. Where a row states a size, it is once, few, many or the class of an expanded clone; other rows omit it.

TRBJ1-1,NA,TRBV28,16,CASSQPLERGWTEAFF
TRBJ1-4,NA,TRBV28,15,CASSSTGTGYEKLFF
TRBJ1-2,NA,TRBV18,17,CASSPRLPDRVDAGYTF
TRBJ2-3,NA,TRBV4-3,14,CASSPSGIQGTQYF
TRBJ2-2,NA,TRBV7-3,17,CASSLTPAGSNTGELFF
TRBJ2-5,NA,TRBV9,16,CASSVDEGLAGETQYF
TRBJ1-2,NA,TRBV5-1,14,CASSTGQANYGYTF
TRBJ1-1,NA,TRBV7-6,15,CASSLRWQGNTEAFF
TRBJ1-6,NA,TRBV19,16,CASSSRPGELNSPLHF
TRBJ2-3,NA,TRBV28,13,CATELLSTDTQYF
TRBJ2-1,NA,TRBV11-2,19,CASSLREKGLAGAYNEQFF
TRBJ1-2,NA,TRBV7-9,14,CASSLRGERGGYTF
TRBJ1-1,NA,TRBV11-2,13,CASSLVAGTEAFF
TRBJ1-3,NA,TRBV7-2,15,CASSRETGPGNTIYF
TRBJ1-2,NA,TRBV6-2/TRBV6-3,12,CASSYTPRGYTF
TRBJ2-2,NA,TRBV5-6,15,CASSPGQGRGGELFF
TRBJ1-5,NA,TRBV29-1,13,CSVEQGSGQPQHF
TRBJ1-4,NA,TRBV30,14,CASDFGQINEKLFF
TRBJ1-5,NA,TRBV19,16,CASSIRREGRNQPQHF
TRBJ1-1,NA,TRBV5-8,14,CASSVRGANTEAFF
TRBJ1-3,NA,TRBV7-3,15,CASSLGPGAGNTIYF
TRBJ2-1,NA,TRBV28,14,CASSPWAGGIEQFF
TRBJ1-5,NA,TRBV4-1,15,CASSPRDREDQPQHF
TRBJ2-1,NA,TRBV24-1,15,CATSDRDTSYNEQFF
TRBJ2-3,once,TRBV6-6,15,CASSYSGTTTDTQYF
TRBJ1-2,few,TRBV7-8,15,CASSPSKVSGYGYTF
TRBJ2-7,NA,TRBV12-3/TRBV12-4,13,CASSPRGLGEQYF
TRBJ2-2,NA,TRBV3-1/TRBV3-2,18,CASYPARDRVEDTGELFF
TRBJ2-3,NA,TRBV2,15,CASSGSGRPGDTQYF
TRBJ1-2,few,TRBV9,14,CASSAGLSLSGYTF
TRBJ1-3,NA,TRBV10-2,15,CASREGGGPGNTIYF
TRBJ2-1,NA,TRBV7-8,16,CASSLERTILIYEQFF
TRBJ1-5,once,TRBV21-1,14,CAPGGQGGNQPQHF
TRBJ2-1,NA,TRBV9,13,CASSYNAYNEQFF
TRBJ2-5,NA,TRBV11-2,14,CASSFTGGGETQYF
TRBJ2-1,NA,TRBV5-1,15,CASSERVGPYNEQFF
TRBJ2-2,NA,TRBV14,15,CASSRLAGEHGELFF
TRBJ1-1,NA,TRBV4-2,15,CASSQDNRANTEAFF
TRBJ1-6,NA,TRBV4-3,19,CASSQEVAARSSYNSPLHF
TRBJ2-1,NA,TRBV19,18,CASSILAGGQEVYNEQFF
TRBJ2-1,NA,TRBV18,14,CASSTVANGNEQFF
TRBJ2-3,NA,TRBV5-4,18,CASSWTRRSGAPTDTQYF